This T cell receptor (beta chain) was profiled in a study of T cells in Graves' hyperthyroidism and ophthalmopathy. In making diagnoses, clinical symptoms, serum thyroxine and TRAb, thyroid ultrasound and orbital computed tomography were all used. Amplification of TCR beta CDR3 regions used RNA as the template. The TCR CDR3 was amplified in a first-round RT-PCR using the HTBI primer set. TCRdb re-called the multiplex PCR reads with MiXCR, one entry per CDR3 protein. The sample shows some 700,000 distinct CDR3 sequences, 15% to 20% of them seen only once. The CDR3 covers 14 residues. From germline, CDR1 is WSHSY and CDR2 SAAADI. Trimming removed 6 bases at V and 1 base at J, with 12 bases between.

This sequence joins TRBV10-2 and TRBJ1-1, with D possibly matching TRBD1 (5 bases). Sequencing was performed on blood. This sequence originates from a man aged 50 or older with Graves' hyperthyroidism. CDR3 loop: CASRAGGGNTEAFF. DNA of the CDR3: TGCGCCAGCAGGGCCGGGGGAGGGAACACTGAAGCTTTCTTT.